This TCR beta chain originates from a study of shared clonotypes between healthy human individuals. This CDR3 has 13 amino acids. Deletions cut 1 base from V and 7 bases from J, with 8 bases between. CDR1 and CDR2 from the germline V gene are SGHRS and YFSETQ. Measured with immunoSEQ multiplex PCR; TCRdb has only the in-frame clones, and not every one. The data show hundreds of thousands of clones, more than 70% seen once. This sequence was found in a young woman in good health. The rearrangement joins TRBV5-1 to TRBJ2-2; D gene uncertain. Source material: memory CD4+ T cells sorted from blood. Subset defined: CD45RA-negative fraction. The CDR3 sequence is CASSLSPYGELFF. The DNA of the CDR3 is TGCGCCAGCAGCTTGAGTCCTTACGGGGAGCTGTTTTTT.